What follows are 25 T cell receptor beta chains derived from one specimen sequenced in a study of cytotoxic CD8 clonotypes in ibrutinib-treated CLL. Generated by immunoSEQ multiplex PCR, the TCRdb table keeps only in-frame clones and is missing some. Among approximately 80,000 clones, roughly 86% were seen once, and the ten largest hold around 5.4%. Material: PBMCs, obtained before ibrutinib treatment. These TCRs come from a human donor with chronic lymphocytic leukemia.

The V call is TRBV13, the J call TRBJ2-3, with D hard to call. Between the trimmed V and J ends, which lost 5 bases and 11 bases, there was a span of 17 bases. Germline assignment: CDR1 PRHDT and CDR2 FYEKMQ (reference sequence). The CDR3 extends over 13 amino acids. The CDR3 region has the DNA TGTGCCAGCAGCAACGTCAACCCTGGTGGGCAGTATTTT. As protein: CASSNVNPGGQYF.

The chain links TRBV30 to TRBJ1-5, with D maybe TRBD1 (6 bases). CDR3 length: 14 amino acids. CDR1 is GTSNPN, CDR2 SVGIG, per germline (reference sequence). The V end was cut by 4 bases, the J end by 7 bases, with 17 bases between. The CDR3 nucleotides read TGTGCCTGGACCCTCGCAGGGGTAAGACAGCCCCAGCATTTT. It codes for CAWTLAGVRQPQHF.

The genes are TRBV5-1 and TRBJ2-2, with D hard to call. V lost 5 bases to trimming and J lost 8 bases, with 16 bases between them. Germline V gene sequence: CDR1 SGHRS, CDR2 YFSETQ. The CDR3 has 14 residues. CDR3 protein: CASSPLVKDGELFF. As DNA, the CDR3 is TGCGCCAGCAGTCCCCTAGTTAAGGATGGGGAGCTGTTTTTT.

The rearrangement joins TRBV6-1 to TRBJ1-2, with 7 bases lining up with TRBD1. The V gene end was trimmed by 4 bases and the J gene end by 4 bases; junction bases not matched to a gene: 6. Germline loops: CDR1 MNHNS, CDR2 SASEGT. The CDR3 covers 14 residues. CDR3 region: CASSVGQAVYGYTF. In DNA form, the CDR3 reads TGTGCCAGCAGTGTTGGACAGGCCGTCTATGGCTACACCTTC.

This clone was recorded once. This rearrangement joins TRBV11-2 to TRBJ2-6; D might be TRBD2 (7 bases). CDR1 and CDR2 (germline): SGHAT, FQNNGV. The CDR3 is 17 amino acids. V lost 5 bases and J 2 bases, leaving 16 bases between the germline ends. CDR3 in amino acids: CASSPRGGTAGANVLTF. The DNA for the CDR3 is TGTGCCAGCAGCCCCCGCGGGGGCACGGCTGGGGCCAACGTCCTGACTTTC.

This clone was picked up one time. The chain combines TRBV2 with TRBJ1-4; D is possibly TRBD1 (6 bases). The CDR3 spans 14 residues. The germline V gene has CDR1 SNHLY and CDR2 FYNNEI. Trimming cost V 2 bases and J 7 bases, with 11 bases left between them. CDR3 protein: CASSELGAGEKLFF. The CDR3 DNA sequence: TGTGCCAGCAGTGAATTGGGGGCGGGTGAAAAACTGTTTTTT.

This clone has a single count. V and J are TRBV5-1 and TRBJ2-7, with TRBD2 identical over 8 bases. Germline V gene data show CDR1 as SGHRS and CDR2 as YFSETQ. The CDR3 contains 13 residues. Trimming at V came to 6 bases and at J to 4 bases, leaving 6 bases not matched to a gene. The CDR3 spells CASTSGGRYEQYF. CDR3 DNA sequence: TGCGCCAGCACCTCGGGCGGGAGGTACGAGCAGTACTTC.

This rearrangement joins TRBV14 to TRBJ2-7; 7 nucleotides match TRBD1. CDR3 length: 14 amino acids. V dropped 0 bases and J dropped 5; count of bases not matched to a gene: 4. Germline lookup yields CDR1 SGHDN and CDR2 FVKESK. Here the CDR3 DNA reads TGTGCCAGCAGCCAAGAGTCAGGGGGTAACGAGCAGTACTTC. Amino acid sequence: CASSQESGGNEQYF.

V gene TRBV7-9 combines with J gene TRBJ2-1; D perhaps matches TRBD1 (6 bases). The CDR3 covers 15 residues. V lost 3 bases to trimming and J lost 0 bases, with 9 bases between them. From germline, CDR1 is SEHNR and CDR2 FQNEAQ (reference sequence). CDR3 sequence reads: CASSFDRSSYNEQFF. The CDR3 DNA reads as TGTGCCAGCAGCTTCGACAGGAGCTCCTACAATGAGCAGTTCTTC. Looking up the rest from reference TRBV7-9 and TRBJ2-1 gives the full variable domain: DTGVSQNPRHKITKRGQNVTFRCDPISEHNRLYWYRQTLGQGPEFLTYFQNEAQLEKSRLLSDRFSAERPKGSFSTLEIQRTEQGDSAMYLCASSFDRSSYNEQFFGPGTRLTVL.

V and J are TRBV18 and TRBJ1-1; 8 bases map to TRBD1. CDR3 length: 15 amino acids. V shed 3 bases and J 4 bases; nucleotides not matched to a gene: 7. Germline-derived CDR1 and CDR2 are KGHSH and LQKENI. CDR3 amino acids: CASSPDQGARTEAFF. CDR3 DNA: TGTGCCAGCTCACCGGACCAGGGGGCGCGCACTGAAGCTTTCTTT.

The J gene is TRBJ2-1, the V gene TRBV5-1; D perhaps matches TRBD1 (6 bases). V was pared by 5 bases and J by 5 bases, with 23 bases between. This CDR3 region has 17 residues. CDR1 is SGHRS, CDR2 YFSETQ, per germline. CDR3 sequence reads: CASSQGPYPESHNEQFF. As DNA, the CDR3 is TGCGCCAGCAGTCAGGGGCCGTATCCCGAATCACACAATGAGCAGTTCTTC.

The chain has TRBV5-4 and TRBJ2-7; TRBD1 is a possible D gene (6 bases). V lost 0 bases and J 0 bases, leaving 10 bases between the germline ends. The CDR3 loop spans 15 amino acids. Germline loops: CDR1 SGHNT, CDR2 YYREEE (reference sequence). In DNA form, the CDR3 reads TGTGCCAGCAGCTTGGTAACAGGGAGCTCCTACGAGCAGTACTTC. Protein: CASSLVTGSSYEQYF.

The V gene is TRBV30, the J gene TRBJ1-5; TRBD1 might be the D (5 bases). The CDR3 has 13 amino acids. Per the germline V gene, CDR1 is GTSNPN and CDR2 is SVGIG (reference sequence). Trimming took off 1 base at V and 7 bases at J, with 11 bases between the two ends. The CDR3 coding sequence is TGTGCCTGGAGTGGGGGGTTTATGCAGCCCCAGCATTTT. Encoded protein: CAWSGGFMQPQHF.

The genes are TRBV9 and TRBJ2-3, with D possibly TRBD1 on 6 matching bases. The V gene's germline CDR1 is SGDLS and CDR2 YYNGEE. The CDR3 runs to 18 residues. V dropped 0 bases and J dropped 0 bases, with 17 bases sitting between them. The CDR3 DNA reads TGTGCCAGCAGCGTAGACCAGTGGGGGACACATAGCACAGATACGCAGTATTTT. Amino acid sequence: CASSVDQWGTHSTDTQYF.

This clone was seen a few times. The chain links TRBV27 to TRBJ1-4; no clear D. CDR3 size: 14 residues. V shed 8 bases and J shed 2 bases, with 12 bases lying between them. Germline V gives CDR1 MNHEY, CDR2 SMNVEV (reference sequence). The CDR3 here is CASARSETNEKLFF. CDR3 bases: TGTGCCAGCGCAAGATCCGAGACTAATGAAAAACTGTTTTTT.

The V call is TRBV14, the J call TRBJ1-3; no firm D call. This CDR3 has 15 amino acids. Trimming left V 0 bases short and J 5 bases short, with 11 bases between. The germline V gene has CDR1 SGHDN and CDR2 FVKESK. DNA for the CDR3: TGTGCCAGCAGCCAAGAGGAGGTGATCCGAAACACCATATATTTT. This translates into CASSQEEVIRNTIYF.

The chain is built from TRBV7-6 and TRBJ2-1; 11 bases line up with TRBD2. Unmatched junction bases numbered 5, after V lost 1 base and J lost 3 bases. The CDR3 contains 17 residues. Germline loops: CDR1 SGHVS, CDR2 FNYEAQ. The CDR3 spells CASSLGLAGGLYNEQFF. The CDR3 nucleotides read TGTGCCAGCAGCTTAGGCCTAGCGGGAGGTCTCTACAATGAGCAGTTCTTC.

The chain links TRBV11-3 to TRBJ2-2; D is possibly TRBD2 (6 bases). This CDR3 contains 18 residues. The germline V gene has CDR1 SGHNT and CDR2 YENEEA. Trimming pared 1 base from V and 5 bases from J, leaving 20 bases between. CDR3 nucleotide sequence: TGTGCCAGCAGCTTAGGACTAGGGAAGACTGGGGGTACCGGGGAGCTGTTTTTT. This encodes CASSLGLGKTGGTGELFF.

V and J are TRBV30 and TRBJ2-7; D uncertain. Germline CDR1 is GTSNPN and CDR2 is SVGIG (reference sequence). The ends were cut back, 2 bases at V and 5 bases at J, with 13 bases in the middle. The CDR3 contains 13 residues. CDR3 protein: CAWSSAGWNEQYF. DNA of the CDR3: TGTGCCTGGAGTTCGGCCGGGTGGAACGAGCAGTACTTC.

The chain combines TRBV5-1 with TRBJ2-7, with 10 bases fitting TRBD2. The CDR3 loop spans 16 amino acids. The V segment lost 6 bases and the J segment 6 bases; nucleotides outside the gene matches: 15. Germline V gene data show CDR1 as SGHRS and CDR2 as YFSETQ. CDR3 region: CASMRTSGTPRLEQYF. CDR3 nucleotides: TGCGCCAGCATGAGAACTAGCGGGACCCCGCGACTCGAGCAGTACTTC. Full variable domain (remainder filled in from reference TRBV5-1 and TRBJ2-7): KAGVTQTPRYLIKTRGQQVTLSCSPISGHRSVSWYQQTPGQGLQFLFEYFSETQRNKGNFPGRFSGRQFSNSRSEMNVSTLELGDSALYLCASMRTSGTPRLEQYFGPGTRLTVT.

The CDR3: CASQDRGRMGYTF. The CDR3 bases are TGTGCCAGCCAGGACAGGGGGCGGATGGGCTACACCTTC. The gene calls are TRBV28 and TRBJ1-2; 11 bases match TRBD1. From germline, CDR1 is MDHEN and CDR2 SYDVKM. This CDR3 is built from 13 residues. The V and J ends lost 8 bases and 8 bases, in that order; junction bases with no gene match: 7.

This rearrangement joins TRBV28 to TRBJ1-5; D call uncertain. Germline CDR1 MDHEN, CDR2 SYDVKM. The CDR3 contains 15 residues. Trimming removed 2 bases at V and 3 bases at J, with 11 bases between. The CDR3 here is CASSLPGRNNQPQHF. The CDR3 DNA sequence: TGTGCCAGCAGTTTACCCGGCAGAAACAATCAGCCCCAGCATTTT.

V and J are TRBV15 and TRBJ1-1, with D perhaps matching TRBD1 (5 bases). This CDR3 spans 15 amino acids. The germline V gene has CDR1 LNHNV and CDR2 YYDKDF (reference sequence). Trimming stripped 0 bases from V and 3 bases from J, with 11 bases between. CDR3 sequence reads: CATSRDYGADTEAFF. CDR3 coding DNA: TGTGCCACCAGCAGAGATTACGGGGCGGACACTGAAGCTTTCTTT.

The table lists this clone with a few counts. V is TRBV9 and J is TRBJ1-1, with TRBD1 matching over 7 bases. This CDR3 contains 18 residues. The germline gives CDR1 SGDLS, CDR2 YYNGEE. After removal of 1 base from V and 0 bases from J, the junction contained 12 bases not matched to a gene. The CDR3 sequence is CASSVNSLQQGLNTEAFF. The CDR3 region has the DNA TGTGCCAGCAGCGTAAATTCTTTACAACAGGGGTTGAACACTGAAGCTTTCTTT.

The chain carries TRBV15 and TRBJ2-1; D is uncertain. The CDR3 spans 14 residues. Between the trimmed V and J ends, which lost 3 bases and 0 bases, there was a span of 6 bases. Germline CDR1 LNHNV, CDR2 YYDKDF (reference sequence). The CDR3 DNA sequence: TGTGCCACCAGCAGGAGGAGCTCCTACAATGAGCAGTTCTTC. Encoded protein: CATSRRSSYNEQFF. The full variable domain, with the rest looked up from reference TRBV15 and TRBJ2-1, is DAMVIQNPRYQVTQFGKPVTLSCSQTLNHNVMYWYQQKSSQAPKLLFHYYDKDFNNEADTPDNFQSRRPNTSFCFLDIRSPGLGDTAMYLCATSRRSSYNEQFFGPGTRLTVL.